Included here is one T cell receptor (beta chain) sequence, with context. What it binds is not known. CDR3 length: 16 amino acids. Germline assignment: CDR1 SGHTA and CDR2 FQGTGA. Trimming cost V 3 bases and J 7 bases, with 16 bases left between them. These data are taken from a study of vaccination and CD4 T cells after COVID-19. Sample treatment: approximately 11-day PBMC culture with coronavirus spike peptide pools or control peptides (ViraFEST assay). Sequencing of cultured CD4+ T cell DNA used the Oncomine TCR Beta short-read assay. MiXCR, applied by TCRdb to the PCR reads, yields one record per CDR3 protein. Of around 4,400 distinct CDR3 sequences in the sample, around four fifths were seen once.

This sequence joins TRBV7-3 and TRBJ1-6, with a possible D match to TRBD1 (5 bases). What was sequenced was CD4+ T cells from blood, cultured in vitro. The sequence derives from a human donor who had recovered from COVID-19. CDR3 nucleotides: TGTGCCAGCAGCTTGCGGGGCGTCTCCAACAATTCACCCCTCCACTTT. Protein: CASSLRGVSNNSPLHF.